These 8 T cell receptor beta chains came from one sample sequenced in a study of OX40 agonist ivuxolimab in advanced cancers. Here immunoSEQ multiplex PCR was the method, and the copy in TCRdb shows in-frame clones only, minus some. The table has fewer than 30,000 clones, around 90% seen once. The sequencing used CD4+ or CD8+ T cells sorted from blood, collected in a trial of the OX40 agonist ivuxolimab. Receptors were obtained from an adult with an advanced solid tumor such as melanoma, head and neck, liver or kidney cancer.

This chain links TRBV12-5 with TRBJ1-5, with D perhaps matching TRBD1 (5 bases). The CDR3 runs 14 residues. Trimming took off 3 bases at V and 6 bases at J, with 12 bases between the two ends. CDR1 and CDR2 from the germline V gene are LGHNT and FRNRAP. The CDR3 spells CASGLTREIQPQHF. The DNA of the CDR3 is TGTGCTAGTGGTTTAACCAGGGAGATTCAGCCCCAGCATTTT.

The CDR3 nucleotides read TGTGCCAGCAGCTTAGTGTCTGGCGGAGAGACCCAGTACTTC. This translates into CASSLVSGGETQYF. The chain is built from TRBV11-2 and TRBJ2-5; D not certain. The CDR3 loop spans 14 amino acids. Trimming stripped 1 base from V and 4 bases from J, with 10 bases between. Per the germline V gene, CDR1 is SGHAT and CDR2 is FQNNGV.

The J gene is TRBJ2-3, the V gene TRBV4-3, with D possibly TRBD2 on 6 matching bases. With 2 bases removed from V and 3 bases from J, the gap between germline ends came to 21 bases. Germline V gene lookup returns CDR1 LGHNA and CDR2 YSLEER. There are 18 residues in the CDR3. This CDR3 is CASSQQGVGGEGTDTQYF. CDR3 coding DNA: TGCGCCAGCAGCCAACAGGGAGTCGGCGGGGAAGGGACAGATACGCAGTATTTT.

V gene TRBV7-3 combines with J gene TRBJ2-1; D is uncertain. CDR1 is SGHTA and CDR2 is FQGTGA in the germline V gene. The CDR3 totals 12 residues. Between the trimmed V and J ends, which lost 2 bases and 6 bases, there was a span of 5 bases. In DNA, the CDR3 is TGTGCCAGCAGCTTAGTGGGCAATGAGCAGTTCTTC. Translated, it gives CASSLVGNEQFF.

V is TRBV7-9 and J is TRBJ2-1, with D perhaps matching TRBD2 (5 bases). V was pared by 5 bases and J by 7 bases, with 18 bases between. CDR3 length: 15 residues. The V gene's germline CDR1 is SEHNR and CDR2 FQNEAQ (reference sequence). The CDR3 coding sequence is TGTGCCAGCAGCCCGCCCGGATCACGGACTAATGAGCAGTTCTTC. It codes for CASSPPGSRTNEQFF.

V gene TRBV6-5 combines with J gene TRBJ1-4, with D perhaps matching TRBD1 (6 bases). V lost 5 bases, J lost 1 base, and 8 bases lay in between. Germline loops: CDR1 MNHEY, CDR2 SVGAGI. The CDR3 sequence is 14 residues long. CDR3 loop: CASSRTVTNEKLFF. The CDR3 DNA follows: TGTGCCAGCAGTCGGACAGTAACTAATGAAAAACTGTTTTTT.

The chain links TRBV10-3 to TRBJ2-7, with 8 bases identical to TRBD1. The CDR3 covers 14 residues. V lost 8 bases to trimming and J lost 2 bases; unmatched junction nucleotides: 8. CDR1 is ENHRY and CDR2 is SYGVKD in the germline V gene. The CDR3 bases are TGTGCCATCGGGTCTCAGGGGGCGACCTACGAGCAGTACTTC. Residues: CAIGSQGATYEQYF.

The chain links TRBV5-1 to TRBJ2-5; 8 bases match TRBD2. This CDR3 contains 14 residues. The ends lost 0 bases at V and 4 bases at J; junction bases unmatched: 2. Germline V gene data show CDR1 as SGHRS and CDR2 as YFSETQ. The CDR3 nucleotides are TGCGCCAGCAGCTTGGCGGGAGGGGTAGAGACCCAGTACTTC. This encodes CASSLAGGVETQYF.